The 27 T cell receptor beta chains below come from one sample, sequenced in a study of neoadjuvant anti-PD-1 for oral cavity cancer. Assay: immunoSEQ multiplex PCR; the TCRdb copy retains only in-frame clones and omits some. The sample holds roughly 9,600 clones; 66% are singletons and the top ten take approximately 3.5%. Sample time point: after neoadjuvant nivolumab, at surgical resection. The material was PBMCs, obtained after nivolumab (anti-PD-1) treatment. These receptors all stem from a person between 40 and 85 years old with oral cavity squamous cell carcinoma.

V gene TRBV29-1 combines with J gene TRBJ2-3, with D perhaps matching TRBD1 or TRBD2 (6 bases each). Germline V CDR1 and CDR2: SQVTM, ANQGSEA. This CDR3 region has 14 residues. Between the trimmed V and J ends, which lost 5 bases and 0 bases, there was a span of 12 bases. The CDR3 loop reads CSVRRDTSTDTQYF. For the CDR3, the DNA is TGCAGCGTTAGGCGGGACACGAGCACAGATACGCAGTATTTT.

J is TRBJ2-3 and V is TRBV30, with 10 bases fitting TRBD2. CDR1 and CDR2 (germline): GTSNPN, SVGIG (reference sequence). This CDR3 has 18 amino acids. The J segment lost 2 bases and the V segment lost 1 base, leaving 12 bases of the junction unmatched. For the CDR3, the DNA is TGTGCCTGGAGTGAAAAGCGGGAGGGCCTTTATTTCACAGATACGCAGTATTTT. It yields the protein CAWSEKREGLYFTDTQYF.

This sequence joins TRBV6-1 and TRBJ2-5; D is uncertain. The ends were cut back, 2 bases at V and 5 bases at J, with 15 bases in the middle. Germline assignment: CDR1 MNHNS and CDR2 SASEGT. The CDR3 extends over 15 amino acids. CDR3 coding DNA: TGTGCCAGCAGTGAAAATGCAGGCTACGGGGAGACCCAGTACTTC. Translation: CASSENAGYGETQYF.

The rearrangement uses TRBV19 and TRBJ1-1; 8 nucleotides line up with TRBD1. The CDR3 has 15 amino acids. Germline CDR1 and CDR2: LNHDA and SQIVND (reference sequence). Trimming cost V 10 bases and J 2 bases; bases outside gene matches: 12. The CDR3 sequence: CAIRDLGQENTEAFF. The CDR3 DNA sequence: TGTGCCATCAGGGACCTGGGACAGGAAAACACTGAAGCTTTCTTT.

This clone was seen a few times. The rearrangement joins TRBV6-5 to TRBJ1-5; TRBD1 matches 7 bases. V gave up 5 bases and J gave up 4 bases; unmatched junction bases: 2. The CDR3 runs to 13 residues. The V gene's germline CDR1 is MNHEY and CDR2 SVGAGI. Here the CDR3 DNA reads TGTGCCAGCAGTCGACAGGGTAATCAGCCCCAGCATTTT. Its translation is CASSRQGNQPQHF.

The genes are TRBV13 and TRBJ1-1; 7 bases agree with TRBD1. Germline lookup yields CDR1 PRHDT and CDR2 FYEKMQ (reference sequence). The J segment lost 0 bases and the V segment lost 4 bases, leaving 17 bases of the junction unmatched. The CDR3 is 19 residues long. CDR3 DNA: TGTGCCAGCAGCTCCCTACGCCGGGACAGAGGGTTCATGAACACTGAAGCTTTCTTT. It translates to CASSSLRRDRGFMNTEAFF.

This chain connects TRBV18 to TRBJ2-1; D might be TRBD2 (6 bases). The CDR3 contains 16 residues. The germline V gene has CDR1 KGHSH and CDR2 LQKENI. V dropped 2 bases and J dropped 1 base, with 12 bases sitting between them. CDR3 DNA sequence: TGTGCCAGCTCACCAGGGGGAGGATTTTCCTACAATGAGCAGTTCTTC. It specifies CASSPGGGFSYNEQFF. The whole variable domain, filled in from reference TRBV18 and TRBJ2-1, reads NAGVMQNPRHLVRRRGQEARLRCSPMKGHSHVYWYRQLPEEGLKFMVYLQKENIIDESGMPKERFSAEFPKEGPSILRIQQVVRGDSAAYFCASSPGGGFSYNEQFFGPGTRLTVL.

This chain joins TRBV11-2 and TRBJ2-5; tentatively, D is TRBD2 (6 bases). The CDR3 is 15 amino acids. Germline assignment: CDR1 SGHAT and CDR2 FQNNGV. Deletions cut 5 bases from V and 0 bases from J, with 13 bases between. The CDR3 here is CASSRALAYQETQYF. Here the CDR3 DNA reads TGTGCCAGCAGCCGAGCTCTAGCGTACCAAGAGACCCAGTACTTC.

V and J are TRBV28 and TRBJ2-7; TRBD2 matches 9 bases. This CDR3 is 14 amino acids long. V lost 5 bases and J lost 1; bases outside the gene matches: 3. Germline loops: CDR1 MDHEN, CDR2 SYDVKM. The CDR3 reads CASSTSGLSYEQYF. The CDR3 bases are TGTGCCAGCAGTACTAGCGGGCTTTCCTACGAGCAGTACTTC.

The V and J genes are TRBV7-9 and TRBJ2-1; 11 nucleotides match TRBD1. V trimming: 2 bases; J trimming: 6 bases; junction bases outside the gene matches: 3. CDR1 and CDR2 (germline): SEHNR, FQNEAQ (reference sequence). CDR3 size: 15 residues. CDR3 nucleotides: TGTGCCAGCAGCTTATTAGGACAGGGGGCCAATGAGCAGTTCTTC. Amino acids: CASSLLGQGANEQFF.

This clone was picked up one time. The chain carries TRBV7-3 and TRBJ2-1, with 12 positions matching TRBD2. Per the germline V gene, CDR1 is SGHTA and CDR2 is FQGTGA. V lost 4 bases and J lost 10; bases outside the gene matches: 8. The CDR3 spans 15 residues. The CDR3 coding sequence is TGTGCCAGCAGCTCGACTAGCGGGAGTTGGAGGGAGCAGTTCTTC. Residues: CASSSTSGSWREQFF.

The V call is TRBV29-1, the J call TRBJ2-1; 7 nucleotides align to TRBD1. Germline lookup yields CDR1 SQVTM and CDR2 ANQGSEA. The junction had 10 bases not matched to a gene; V was cut back by 1 base and J by 4 bases. The CDR3 has 16 amino acids. The CDR3 loop reads CSVEGPRDRSYNEQFF. In DNA, the CDR3 is TGCAGCGTTGAAGGCCCCCGGGACAGAAGTTACAATGAGCAGTTCTTC.

V gene TRBV6-1 combines with J gene TRBJ2-2, with 12 nucleotides matching TRBD2. Germline V gene data show CDR1 as MNHNS and CDR2 as SASEGT. The CDR3 has 19 amino acids. V lost 4 bases to trimming and J lost 1 base; unmatched junction nucleotides: 10. CDR3 sequence (DNA): TGTGCCAGCAGTGCCCGGGGACTAGCGGGCCGAAGGAACACCGGGGAGCTGTTTTTT. Its translation is CASSARGLAGRRNTGELFF.

The V and J genes are TRBV5-1 and TRBJ2-3, with D possibly being TRBD1 (6 bases). CDR3 length: 16 residues. Trimming left V 1 base short and J 6 bases short, with 18 bases between. From germline, CDR1 is SGHRS and CDR2 YFSETQ. CDR3 nucleotide sequence: TGCGCCAGCAGCTTGCCAGGGGCACCGGGACCGGATACGCAGTATTTT. Protein sequence: CASSLPGAPGPDTQYF.

This chain links TRBV29-1 with TRBJ1-1, with D possibly matching TRBD1 (5 bases). Germline loops: CDR1 SQVTM, CDR2 ANQGSEA. This CDR3 has 13 amino acids. Trimming pared 6 bases from V and 1 base from J, leaving 12 bases between. The CDR3 DNA follows: TGCAGCGTCCGGGACGGCGCGAACACTGAAGCTTTCTTT. It yields the protein CSVRDGANTEAFF. Supplemented by reference TRBV29-1 and TRBJ1-1, the full variable domain reads SAVISQKPSRDICQRGTSLTIQCQVDSQVTMMFWYRQQPGQSLTLIATANQGSEATYESGFVIDKFPISRPNLTFSTLTVSNMSPEDSSIYLCSVRDGANTEAFFGQGTRLTVV.

Only a few counts were recorded for this clone. The genes are TRBV5-1 and TRBJ2-5, with TRBD2 matching over 11 bases. Trimming took 0 bases from V and 4 from J; bases not matched to a gene: 5. The germline V gene has CDR1 SGHRS and CDR2 YFSETQ. This CDR3 spans 16 amino acids. The CDR3, as DNA: TGCGCCAGCAGCTTGGGAGGTACTAGCGGGGGAGAGACCCAGTACTTC. Protein: CASSLGGTSGGETQYF.

This chain joins TRBV2 and TRBJ1-5, with a tentative D call TRBD1 (6 bases). Germline lookup yields CDR1 SNHLY and CDR2 FYNNEI. Trimming stripped 3 bases from V and 4 bases from J, with 13 bases between. This CDR3 region has 15 residues. The CDR3 DNA reads TGTGCCAGCAGTGAGGGGGGCGTCGGGAATCAGCCCCAGCATTTT. It codes for CASSEGGVGNQPQHF.

The table lists this clone with a few counts. The chain carries TRBV27 and TRBJ1-2; D is perhaps TRBD1 (6 bases). Trimming took off 0 bases at V and 8 bases at J, with 10 bases between the two ends. The CDR3 has 13 amino acids. In germline, CDR1 is MNHEY, CDR2 SMNVEV (reference sequence). In DNA form, the CDR3 reads TGTGCCAGCAGTTTATCCCACAGGGAGGGCTACACCTTC. Residues: CASSLSHREGYTF.

This chain links TRBV29-1 with TRBJ2-7; D is perhaps TRBD1 (6 bases). In germline, CDR1 is SQVTM, CDR2 ANQGSEA. CDR3 length equals 13 residues. Between the trimmed V and J ends, which lost 3 bases and 5 bases, there was a span of 14 bases. The CDR3 nucleotides read TGCAGCGTTGAGGAAAGGGGGTTGAACGAGCAGTACTTC. Amino acids: CSVEERGLNEQYF.

This clone was detected only a few times. Here the CDR3 DNA reads TGCGCCAGCAGCCTCTCTAGCGAGGGTAGGAGGGAAAAACTGTTTTTT. Translation: CASSLSSEGRREKLFF. This sequence joins TRBV4-1 and TRBJ1-4; D unresolved. Trimming removed 4 bases at V and 8 bases at J, with 20 bases between. The CDR3 runs 16 residues. Per the germline V gene, CDR1 is MGHRA and CDR2 is YSYEKL.

The chain carries TRBV15 and TRBJ1-1; a weak D match, TRBD1 (5 bases). The CDR3 covers 16 residues. Looked up from germline, CDR1 is LNHNV and CDR2 is YYDKDF (reference sequence). V lost 0 bases, J lost 4 bases, and 15 bases lay in between. CDR3 amino acids: CATSRDQVGTGTEAFF. CDR3 DNA sequence: TGTGCCACCAGCAGAGATCAAGTCGGGACGGGCACTGAAGCTTTCTTT.

The V and J genes are TRBV6-5 and TRBJ2-5, with 8 bases identical to TRBD1. After removal of 5 bases from V and 3 bases from J, the junction contained 8 bases not matched to a gene. The CDR3 is 15 residues long. Germline values: CDR1 MNHEY, CDR2 SVGAGI. The CDR3 sequence: CASSRQGASEETQYF. The CDR3 coding sequence is TGTGCCAGCAGTCGCCAGGGGGCGTCTGAAGAGACCCAGTACTTC.

CDR3 DNA: TGTGCCAGCAGTTTCAGGTTTTTTGGCTACACCTTC. Its translation: CASSFRFFGYTF. This chain joins TRBV28 and TRBJ1-2; D not resolved. The CDR3 length is 12 residues. Germline CDR1 MDHEN, CDR2 SYDVKM. The ends were cut back, 3 bases at V and 7 bases at J, with 9 bases in the middle.

This clone was seen more than once but under ten times. The chain recombines TRBV19 with TRBJ1-1, with 7 bases aligning to TRBD1. V dropped 6 bases and J dropped 4; count of bases not matched to a gene: 11. The CDR3 consists of 15 residues. Germline V gene lookup returns CDR1 LNHDA and CDR2 SQIVND (reference sequence). The CDR3 loop reads CASSRPDRVGTEAFF. The DNA of the CDR3 is TGTGCCAGTAGCCGCCCAGACAGGGTGGGCACTGAAGCTTTCTTT.

This rearrangement joins TRBV28 to TRBJ1-5, with TRBD1 matching 8 bases. Germline values: CDR1 MDHEN, CDR2 SYDVKM. The CDR3 is made up of 15 amino acids. The trim removed 6 bases at V and 2 bases at J, leaving 6 bases unmatched. CDR3 protein: CASRTGEDGNQPQHF. In DNA, the CDR3 is TGTGCCAGCAGGACAGGGGAGGATGGCAATCAGCCCCAGCATTTT.

V and J are TRBV6-5 and TRBJ1-2; 9 bases map to TRBD1. This CDR3 has 16 amino acids. CDR1 is MNHEY, CDR2 SVGAGI, per germline. Losses at the gene ends were 0 bases for V and 4 bases for J; bases not matched to a gene: 6. The CDR3, as DNA: TGTGCCAGCAGTTACTCAGGACAGGGGAACTTCTATGGCTACACCTTC. Translated, it gives CASSYSGQGNFYGYTF.

V is TRBV30 and J is TRBJ1-2; possible D gene TRBD1, 6 bases. V was pared by 0 bases and J by 4 bases, with 9 bases between. The CDR3 totals 13 residues. The germline V gene has CDR1 GTSNPN and CDR2 SVGIG (reference sequence). CDR3 DNA: TGTGCCTGGAGTGTGACAGGAATCTATGGCTACACCTTC. Residues: CAWSVTGIYGYTF.